This passage covers 14 T cell receptor beta chains from one sample sequenced in a study of T cell changes during pregnancy in multiple sclerosis. Using immunoSEQ multiplex PCR, the repertoire was profiled, and TCRdb retains in-frame clones only, with some absent. The sample consists of more than 65,000 clones, 75% to 95% of them appearing once. The input for sequencing was CD4+ T cells from peripheral blood mononuclear cells, taken before pregnancy. All receptors derive from a female donor with multiple sclerosis, enrolled in a pregnancy study.

This clone turned up a few times. The rearrangement links TRBV10-3 to TRBJ1-2; 9 bases are a match to TRBD1. Germline CDR1 is ENHRY and CDR2 is SYGVKD. Unmatched junction bases numbered 1, after V lost 6 bases and J lost 2 bases. This CDR3 contains 13 residues. CDR3 amino acids: CAISGQGNYGYTF. As DNA, the CDR3 is TGTGCCATCAGCGGACAGGGGAACTATGGCTACACCTTC.

The chain links TRBV7-9 to TRBJ1-3; 7 bases are a match to TRBD1. The trim removed 5 bases at V and 2 bases at J, leaving 3 bases unmatched. Per germline, CDR1 SEHNR and CDR2 FQNEAQ (reference sequence). This CDR3 has 14 residues. As DNA, the CDR3 is TGTGCCAGCAGCCCCGGGACAGCTGGAAACACCATATATTTT. Encoded protein: CASSPGTAGNTIYF.

V gene TRBV2 combines with J gene TRBJ1-4, with a tentative D call TRBD1 (5 bases). Germline CDR1 reads SNHLY; CDR2 reads FYNNEI. This CDR3 region has 10 residues. Deletions cut 11 bases from V and 7 bases from J, with 8 bases between. In DNA, the CDR3 is TGTGCCGGGGGGAGTGAAAAACTGTTTTTT. Protein sequence: CAGGSEKLFF.

The chain couples TRBV9 to TRBJ1-2, with 8 bases matching TRBD1. The length of the CDR3 is 13 residues. Germline V CDR1 and CDR2: SGDLS, YYNGEE. V dropped 2 bases and J dropped 4; count of bases not matched to a gene: 1. The CDR3 spells CASSVGQGYGYTF. The CDR3 DNA reads as TGTGCCAGCAGCGTTGGACAGGGCTATGGCTACACCTTC.

The rearrangement joins TRBV19 to TRBJ1-3, with 8 bases lining up with TRBD1. The CDR3 runs to 15 residues. Germline V gene sequence: CDR1 LNHDA, CDR2 SQIVND (reference sequence). V was clipped by 7 bases and J by 3 bases; unmatched bases: 8. CDR3 coding DNA: TGTGCCAGTATCCCCCAGGGGGCGTATGGAAACACCATATATTTT. It codes for CASIPQGAYGNTIYF.

A single count supports this clone. V and J are TRBV27 and TRBJ1-1; D ambiguous. V lost 3 bases, J lost 0 bases, and 11 bases lay in between. Per germline, CDR1 MNHEY and CDR2 SMNVEV (reference sequence). CDR3 length: 15 amino acids. This CDR3 is CASSLAGTMNTEAFF. In DNA, the CDR3 is TGTGCCAGCAGTTTGGCGGGAACTATGAACACTGAAGCTTTCTTT.

V and J are TRBV4-1 and TRBJ2-1; 15 nucleotides line up with TRBD2. The CDR3 length is 20 residues. J lost 0 bases, V lost 3 bases, and 9 bases had no gene match. CDR1 is MGHRA, CDR2 YSYEKL, per germline. The CDR3 DNA reads TGCGCCAGCAGCCAGACCGGACTAGCGGGAGGGTTAAGCTCCTACAATGAGCAGTTCTTC. Amino acids: CASSQTGLAGGLSSYNEQFF.

This clone was recorded a few times. The V call is TRBV27, the J call TRBJ1-2, with D perhaps TRBD1 (5 bases). The CDR3 is 15 residues long. V was clipped by 10 bases and J by 5 bases, with 23 bases between them. Germline assignment: CDR1 MNHEY and CDR2 SMNVEV (reference sequence). CDR3 nucleotide sequence: TGTGCCACGCGATACACCCAGGGTAACGGATATGGCTACACCTTC. The encoded protein is CATRYTQGNGYGYTF.

The chain recombines TRBV5-3 with TRBJ2-7; D is perhaps TRBD1 (5 bases). TRBV5-3 is an ORF for which the function is uncertain. With 10 bases removed from V and 1 base from J, the gap between germline ends came to 21 bases. CDR3 length: 15 residues. CDR3 amino acids: CAGKRRVLLSYEQYF. The DNA for the CDR3 is TGTGCCGGGAAGCGCAGGGTTTTATTGTCCTACGAGCAGTACTTC.

This clone is a singleton in its sample. The chain combines TRBV5-1 with TRBJ1-2; unclear D gene. The germline gives CDR1 SGHRS, CDR2 YFSETQ. CDR3 size: 14 residues. The V end was cut by 4 bases, the J end by 4 bases, with 14 bases between. In DNA, the CDR3 is TGCGCCAGCAGCAAGGACGGAGGTCCCTATGGCTACACCTTC. Translating it yields CASSKDGGPYGYTF. Filled out from reference TRBV5-1 and TRBJ1-2, the complete variable domain reads KAGVTQTPRYLIKTRGQQVTLSCSPISGHRSVSWYQQTPGQGLQFLFEYFSETQRNKGNFPGRFSGRQFSNSRSEMNVSTLELGDSALYLCASSKDGGPYGYTFGSGTRLTVV.

This clone has just one count. This sequence joins TRBV28 and TRBJ2-5; D might be TRBD1 (6 bases). Germline V gives CDR1 MDHEN, CDR2 SYDVKM. V was pared by 2 bases and J by 2 bases, with 12 bases between. The CDR3 spans 15 residues. CDR3 bases: TGTGCCAGCAGTTTACCCATAGGACAGCAAGAGACCCAGTACTTC. It is translated as CASSLPIGQQETQYF.

The chain links TRBV14 to TRBJ2-3; 7 bases map to TRBD2. Germline CDR1 reads SGHDN; CDR2 reads FVKESK. Losses at the gene ends were 4 bases for V and 8 bases for J; bases not matched to a gene: 15. The CDR3 totals 16 residues. In nucleotides, the CDR3 is TGTGCCAGCAGCCTCTATGCGGGACTATCCCTTGGTACGCAGTATTTT. It codes for CASSLYAGLSLGTQYF.

This clone was picked up one time. The junction shows a germline mismatch at one end, possibly a read error. The J gene is TRBJ2-7, the V gene TRBV2, with 8 positions matching TRBD1. The CDR3 has 12 amino acids. Per germline, CDR1 SNHLY and CDR2 FYNNEI. CDR3 amino acids: CASRKSTTGANF. Written as DNA, the CDR3 is TGTGCCAGCAGGAAAAGTACGACAGGGGCTAACTTC.

This chain uses TRBV7-3 with TRBJ2-7, with a tentative D call TRBD1 (5 bases). V lost 0 bases and J lost 5, with 8 bases in between. The germline gives CDR1 SGHTA, CDR2 FQGTGA. The CDR3 is made up of 13 amino acids. The CDR3 protein is CASSLTPRDEQYF. In DNA, the CDR3 is TGTGCCAGCAGCTTAACGCCCAGGGACGAGCAGTACTTC.